Following are 18 T cell receptor beta chains from one sample sequenced in a study of T cells in Graves' hyperthyroidism and ophthalmopathy. RNA transcripts provided the source from which TCR beta CDR3 regions were amplified. An initial round of RT-PCR targeting the TCR CDR3 relied on the HTBI primer set. Each CDR3 protein is one row after TCRdb ran MiXCR on the multiplex PCR reads. The table records approximately 560,000 distinct CDR3 sequences, 46% of them present only once. Sequencing was performed on peripheral blood or thyroid tissue (not recorded which). The origin of the receptors is a woman between 18 and 29 years old with Graves' hyperthyroidism.

This clonotype was seen many times. The chain employs TRBV20-1 and TRBJ1-5; TRBD1 matches 8 bases. Germline assignment: CDR1 DFQATT and CDR2 SNEGSKA (reference sequence). The V gene end was trimmed by 2 bases and the J gene end by 5 bases; junction bases not matched to a gene: 11. The CDR3 covers 16 residues. CDR3 in DNA: TGCAGTGCTAGAAAACACGGACAGGGCGGCGATCAGCCCCAGCATTTT. Translated: CSARKHGQGGDQPQHF.

This clonotype showed up just a few times. The CDR3 is CASSSDGHTDTQYF. CDR3 nucleotides: TGTGCCAGCAGCTCGGACGGCCACACAGATACGCAGTATTTT. The rearrangement links TRBV7-9 to TRBJ2-3; D is unclear. Germline-derived CDR1 and CDR2 are SEHNR and FQNEAQ (reference sequence). Trimming took 4 bases from V and 2 from J, leaving 10 bases between them. The CDR3 totals 14 residues. Full variable domain (outside the CDR3, taken from reference TRBV7-9 and TRBJ2-3): DTGVSQNPRHKITKRGQNVTFRCDPISEHNRLYWYRQTLGQGPEFLTYFQNEAQLEKSRLLSDRFSAERPKGSFSTLEIQRTEQGDSAMYLCASSSDGHTDTQYFGPGTRLTVL.

The chain employs TRBV25-1 and TRBJ2-7, with TRBD2 matching 9 bases. Trimming at V came to 6 bases and at J to 2 bases, leaving 11 bases not matched to a gene. The CDR3 contains 16 residues. CDR1 is MGHDK, CDR2 SYGVNS, per germline. The CDR3 region is CASSVEGASGTYEQYF. DNA of the CDR3: TGTGCCAGCAGCGTAGAAGGGGCTAGCGGGACCTACGAGCAGTACTTC.

This clonotype showed up just a few times. The chain carries TRBV4-2 and TRBJ2-7, with 8 bases that match TRBD1. The length of the CDR3 is 16 residues. The germline V gene has CDR1 LGHNA and CDR2 YNFKEQ. With 0 bases clipped from V and 7 bases from J, the junction kept 11 bases outside the gene matches. The CDR3: CASSQDRRGQVGEQYF. The CDR3 bases are TGTGCCAGCAGCCAAGATCGGAGGGGACAGGTCGGAGAGCAGTACTTC.

The chain joins TRBV15 to TRBJ1-2; possibly TRBD1 for D (6 bases). The CDR3 is 14 amino acids. Trimming shortened V by 3 bases and J by 2 bases, and 10 bases separated the two germline ends. The germline V gene encodes CDR1 LNHNV and CDR2 YYDKDF (reference sequence). CDR3 loop: CATSSPTGNYGYTF. The DNA of the CDR3 is TGTGCCACCAGCAGCCCTACAGGGAACTATGGCTACACCTTC.

This clonotype was seen a few times. The rearrangement uses TRBV7-2 and TRBJ1-1, with D uncertain. V lost 5 bases and J lost 4, with 8 bases in between. This CDR3 comprises 12 residues. The V gene's germline CDR1 is SGHTA and CDR2 FQGNSA. The CDR3: CASSRDFTEAFF. The CDR3, as DNA: TGTGCCAGCAGCCGGGATTTCACTGAAGCTTTCTTT.

There are a few counts of this clonotype. This rearrangement joins TRBV9 to TRBJ2-7; TRBD2 is a possible D gene (5 bases). Germline V gene data show CDR1 as SGDLS and CDR2 as YYNGEE. This CDR3 has 15 amino acids. V lost 0 bases and J 2 bases, leaving 12 bases between the germline ends. DNA of the CDR3: TGTGCCAGCAGCGTAGGTGGTGGGAGCGCCTACGAGCAGTACTTC. This encodes CASSVGGGSAYEQYF.

This chain uses TRBV9 with TRBJ1-1, with a possible D match to TRBD1 (5 bases). The CDR3 is 13 residues long. Deletions cut 0 bases from V and 6 bases from J, with 9 bases between. Germline V gives CDR1 SGDLS, CDR2 YYNGEE. The CDR3 here is CASSVDLGAEAFF. CDR3 bases: TGTGCCAGCAGCGTAGATCTGGGGGCTGAAGCTTTCTTT.

The DNA of the CDR3 is TGTGCCAGCAGACGAGGGGGCGGCAATCAGCCCCAGCATTTT. It codes for CASRRGGGNQPQHF. This chain uses TRBV6-6 with TRBJ1-5; TRBD1 aligns across 7 bases. The CDR3 runs to 14 residues. The J segment lost 2 bases and the V segment lost 6 bases, leaving 4 bases of the junction unmatched. CDR1 is MNHNY, CDR2 SVGAGI, per germline (reference sequence).

The genes are TRBV20-1 and TRBJ1-2; weak D call: TRBD1 (6 bases). Germline-derived CDR1 and CDR2 are DFQATT and SNEGSKA (reference sequence). This CDR3 is 13 amino acids long. V lost 8 bases and J 6 bases, leaving 19 bases between the germline ends. The CDR3 DNA reads as TGCAGTTCACTACGGGGGGCGGGGGATGGCTACACCTTC. It translates to CSSLRGAGDGYTF.

This clonotype appeared many times. V usage is TRBV12-3 or TRBV12-4 and J usage is TRBJ1-3; 8 bases map to TRBD1. Trimming at V came to 6 bases and at J to 7 bases, leaving 5 bases not matched to a gene. The length of the CDR3 is 13 residues. The CDR3: CASRPTGVNTIYF. In DNA, the CDR3 is TGTGCCAGCAGACCGACAGGGGTCAACACCATATATTTT.

The CDR3 is CASSQTGKTEAFF. The CDR3 DNA sequence: TGTGCCAGCAGCCAGACAGGGAAGACTGAAGCTTTCTTT. The V call is TRBV7-8, the J call TRBJ1-1; 7 bases map to TRBD1. The germline CDR1 and CDR2 sequences are SGHVS and FQNEAQ. The CDR3 runs to 13 residues. Unmatched junction bases numbered 5, after V lost 5 bases and J lost 5 bases.

The chain employs TRBV5-4 and TRBJ1-1, with TRBD1 matching 7 bases. The CDR3 spans 14 residues. Germline V gives CDR1 SGHNT, CDR2 YYREEE (reference sequence). Germline trimming cut 6 bases from V and 10 bases from J; bases unmatched to any gene: 15. The CDR3 reads CASNRGTAPGGAFF. The CDR3 coding sequence is TGTGCCAGCAACCGAGGGACAGCCCCAGGGGGAGCTTTCTTT.

In its sample, this clonotype was seen a few times. This chain connects TRBV19 to TRBJ1-5, with 7 bases matching TRBD1. This CDR3 region has 16 residues. Per germline, CDR1 LNHDA and CDR2 SQIVND (reference sequence). Unmatched junction bases numbered 14, after V lost 6 bases and J lost 6 bases. In DNA form, the CDR3 reads TGTGCCAGTAGCCCGGCTCGAGGGGGCTTTGGTCAGCCCCAGCATTTT. It is translated as CASSPARGGFGQPQHF.

This sequence joins TRBV10-1 and TRBJ1-1; D unresolved. The CDR3 extends over 14 amino acids. The germline gives CDR1 WNHNN, CDR2 SYGVQD (reference sequence). V was clipped by 3 bases and J by 0 bases, with 8 bases between them. The CDR3 protein is CASSEMTLNTEAFF. In DNA, the CDR3 is TGCGCCAGCAGTGAAATGACACTGAACACTGAAGCTTTCTTT.

This chain connects TRBV29-1 to TRBJ1-2; the D is unclear. This CDR3 region has 15 residues. CDR1 SQVTM and CDR2 ANQGSEA come from the germline V gene. Trimming left V 4 bases short and J 2 bases short, with 17 bases between. The CDR3 sequence is CSVGKGDNLNYGYTF. The CDR3 nucleotides read TGCAGCGTTGGCAAGGGCGACAATTTAAACTATGGCTACACCTTC.

Regarding this clonotype: It may be a read error: a sequence one base away is much more abundant. The chain carries TRBV7-9 and TRBJ1-4; D is possibly TRBD1 (5 bases). This CDR3 is built from 15 residues. Germline-derived CDR1 and CDR2 are SEHNR and FQNEAQ (reference sequence). The DNA for the CDR3 is TGTGCCAACAGCCCCACGGGAGGGGCTAATGAAAAACTGTTTTTT. It is translated as CANSPTGGANEKLFF.

The chain couples TRBV14 to TRBJ1-6; D is unresolved. Germline V gene data show CDR1 as SGHDN and CDR2 as FVKESK. V was trimmed by 4 bases and J by 3 bases, leaving 7 bases between them. The CDR3 extends over 14 amino acids. In DNA form, the CDR3 reads TGTGCCAGCAGCCTAGAGAACTATAATTCACCCCTCCACTTT. This codes for CASSLENYNSPLHF.